This entry describes one T cell receptor (beta chain). Antigen: not known. Germline V gives CDR1 SEHNR, CDR2 FQNEAQ (reference sequence). The V end lost 2 bases, the J end lost 7 bases, and 5 bases lay between the germline ends. CDR3 size: 11 residues. The data were taken from a study of graft-versus-host responses after intestinal transplantation. Across the study: Recipients received multivisceral, liver-intestinal, or isolated intestinal transplants. All recipients were given anti-thymocyte globulin induction, and tacrolimus and steroids were then administered for three to four years.

The data were produced by immunoSEQ multiplex PCR, yet TCRdb's version contains in-frame clones alone and is incomplete. This sample yields 95,000 or so clones, of which 80% to 95% are seen a single time; 15% to 20% belongs to the top ten. General study points: Detection of GvH clones occurred in recipient marrow, and some had their first appearance in ileum or blood. The highest levels of circulating GvH clones went along with early declines in HvG clones after transplant.

The clonotype was recovered from a human patient who received an intestinal transplant, so some T cells may come from the graft donor. The chain links TRBV7-9 to TRBJ1-2; D is uncertain. This specimen consisted of PBMCs, obtained around 68 weeks after intestinal transplant. CDR3 nucleotide sequence: TGTGCCAGCAGCTTATTAGGTGGCTACACCTTC. Translation: CASSLLGGYTF.